These T cell receptor beta chains were read from a single sample in a study of cytomegalovirus exposure and HLA in healthy donors. Data came from immunoSEQ multiplex PCR; TCRdb stores just in-frame clones and leaves some out. The top ten hold under 2.5% of the sample, which has about 170,000 clones, around four fifths seen once. Sequencing was performed on PBMCs. The receptors come from a female donor in good health and CMV-seronegative. The CDR3 runs from the conserved cysteine through the conserved F or W. D genes are given only for firm matches. The size entry is marked missing in some rows and otherwise reads once, few, many or a size class.

v_call: TRBV5-1
d_call: NA
j_call: TRBJ1-1
clone_size: NA
cdr3_aa: CASSLVAGESEAFF
cdr3_nt: TGCGCCAGCAGCTTGGTCGCCGGGGAGTCTGAAGCTTTCTTT

v_call: TRBV27
d_call: TRBD2
j_call: TRBJ2-1
clone_size: NA
cdr3_aa: CASSFGNSGSPTYNEQFF
cdr3_nt: TGTGCCAGCAGTTTTGGGAATAGCGGGAGCCCTACCTACAATGAGCAGTTCTTC

v_call: TRBV6-5
d_call: NA
j_call: TRBJ1-1
clone_size: NA
cdr3_aa: CASCTVMNTEAFF
cdr3_nt: TGTGCCAGCTGTACAGTCATGAACACTGAAGCTTTCTTT

v_call: TRBV30
d_call: NA
j_call: TRBJ1-5
clone_size: once
cdr3_aa: CAWSTGGSNQPQHF
cdr3_nt: TGTGCCTGGAGTACTGGAGGGAGCAATCAGCCCCAGCATTTT

v_call: TRBV7-9
d_call: NA
j_call: TRBJ1-2
clone_size: NA
cdr3_aa: CASKGANYGYTF
cdr3_nt: TGTGCCAGCAAGGGAGCTAACTATGGCTACACCTTC

v_call: TRBV20-1
d_call: NA
j_call: TRBJ2-5
clone_size: NA
cdr3_aa: CSASKQETQYF
cdr3_nt: TGCAGTGCTAGTAAACAAGAGACCCAGTACTTC

v_call: TRBV29-1
d_call: NA
j_call: TRBJ1-3
clone_size: NA
cdr3_aa: CSVGAFSGNTIYF
cdr3_nt: TGCAGCGTTGGGGCCTTCTCTGGAAACACCATATATTTT

v_call: TRBV7-2
d_call: TRBD1
j_call: TRBJ2-7
clone_size: once
cdr3_aa: CASSANRGPYEQYF
cdr3_nt: TGTGCCAGCAGCGCCAACAGGGGGCCCTACGAGCAGTACTTC

v_call: TRBV6-5
d_call: NA
j_call: TRBJ1-2
clone_size: NA
cdr3_aa: CASSYSIQGSYTF
cdr3_nt: TGTGCCAGCAGTTACTCGATTCAGGGAAGCTACACCTTC

v_call: TRBV6-5
d_call: TRBD1
j_call: TRBJ2-7
clone_size: NA
cdr3_aa: CASSYSRGRTPYEQYF
cdr3_nt: TGTGCCAGCAGTTACTCAAGGGGGCGGACCCCCTACGAGCAGTACTTC

v_call: TRBV5-1
d_call: NA
j_call: TRBJ1-3
clone_size: NA
cdr3_aa: CASSLTTGSSGNTIYF
cdr3_nt: TGCGCCAGCAGCTTGACTACAGGGAGTTCTGGAAACACCATATATTTT

v_call: TRBV4-1
d_call: TRBD1
j_call: TRBJ1-4
clone_size: NA
cdr3_aa: CASSQGQGVTNEKLFF
cdr3_nt: TGCGCCAGCAGCCAGGGACAGGGGGTCACTAATGAAAAACTGTTTTTT

v_call: TRBV30
d_call: NA
j_call: TRBJ2-7
clone_size: few
cdr3_aa: CAWSVGVGYEQYF
cdr3_nt: TGTGCCTGGAGTGTAGGGGTGGGCTACGAGCAGTACTTC

v_call: TRBV6-5
d_call: TRBD1
j_call: TRBJ2-1
clone_size: NA
cdr3_aa: CASRSGGSSYNEQFF
cdr3_nt: TGTGCCAGCAGGTCAGGGGGAAGCTCCTACAATGAGCAGTTCTTC

v_call: TRBV5-1
d_call: NA
j_call: TRBJ2-1
clone_size: few
cdr3_aa: CASSVEGQNYNEQFF
cdr3_nt: TGCGCCAGCAGCGTGGAGGGACAGAACTACAATGAGCAGTTCTTC

v_call: TRBV4-1
d_call: TRBD1
j_call: TRBJ1-5
clone_size: NA
cdr3_aa: CASTGSTGGLSNQPQHF
cdr3_nt: TGCGCCAGTACGGGGTCCACAGGGGGCTTAAGCAATCAGCCCCAGCATTTT

v_call: TRBV7-7
d_call: NA
j_call: TRBJ1-1
clone_size: NA
cdr3_aa: CASSPTLNTEAFF
cdr3_nt: TGTGCCAGCAGCCCAACATTGAACACTGAAGCTTTCTTT

v_call: TRBV2
d_call: NA
j_call: TRBJ1-1
clone_size: few
cdr3_aa: CASQMGASTEAFF
cdr3_nt: TGTGCCAGCCAAATGGGGGCGAGCACTGAAGCTTTCTTT

v_call: TRBV9
d_call: TRBD1
j_call: TRBJ2-1
clone_size: NA
cdr3_aa: CASSAQTGVYNEQFF
cdr3_nt: TGTGCCAGCAGCGCCCAGACAGGGGTCTACAATGAGCAGTTCTTC

v_call: TRBV7-3
d_call: NA
j_call: TRBJ1-1
clone_size: NA
cdr3_aa: CASSQRGGARDTEAFF
cdr3_nt: TGTGCCAGCAGCCAACGGGGGGGGGCGCGAGACACTGAAGCTTTCTTT

v_call: TRBV19
d_call: TRBD1
j_call: TRBJ1-5
clone_size: NA
cdr3_aa: CASSILGQGGNQPQHF
cdr3_nt: TGTGCCAGTAGTATTCTTGGACAGGGTGGCAATCAGCCCCAGCATTTT

v_call: TRBV5-4
d_call: NA
j_call: TRBJ1-2
clone_size: NA
cdr3_aa: CASSLPTEDLLF
cdr3_nt: TGTGCCAGCAGCTTACCGACGGAAGACTTGCTCTTC

v_call: TRBV6-4
d_call: NA
j_call: TRBJ2-1
clone_size: NA
cdr3_aa: CASRIEGGPYNEQFF
cdr3_nt: TGTGCCAGCAGAATTGAAGGAGGCCCCTACAATGAGCAGTTCTTC

v_call: TRBV9
d_call: NA
j_call: TRBJ1-1
clone_size: NA
cdr3_aa: CASSSQGGLNTEAFF
cdr3_nt: TGTGCCAGCAGCTCCCAGGGAGGGCTGAACACTGAAGCTTTCTTT

v_call: TRBV19
d_call: NA
j_call: TRBJ2-1
clone_size: few
cdr3_aa: CASGSTGSNEQFF
cdr3_nt: TGTGCCAGTGGGTCGACAGGAAGCAATGAGCAGTTCTTC

v_call: TRBV5-1
d_call: TRBD1
j_call: TRBJ1-4
clone_size: NA
cdr3_aa: CASSGLGTGEEKLFF
cdr3_nt: TGCGCCAGCAGCGGGTTGGGGACAGGGGAAGAAAAACTGTTTTTT

v_call: TRBV13
d_call: TRBD2
j_call: TRBJ2-5
clone_size: NA
cdr3_aa: CASSRLATRMGTQYF
cdr3_nt: TGTGCCAGCAGCCGACTAGCGACACGGATGGGGACCCAGTACTTC

v_call: TRBV5-1
d_call: NA
j_call: TRBJ1-1
clone_size: few
cdr3_aa: CASSLERSNTEAFF
cdr3_nt: TGCGCCAGCAGCTTGGAACGGTCTAACACTGAAGCTTTCTTT

v_call: TRBV7-9
d_call: TRBD1
j_call: TRBJ2-5
clone_size: NA
cdr3_aa: CASSLALTGTGKETQYF
cdr3_nt: TGTGCCAGCAGCTTAGCCCTAACCGGGACAGGGAAAGAGACCCAGTACTTC

v_call: TRBV30
d_call: NA
j_call: TRBJ2-7
clone_size: NA
cdr3_aa: CAWSGASAGEQYF
cdr3_nt: TGTGCCTGGAGTGGGGCTTCCGCGGGGGAGCAGTACTTC

v_call: TRBV5-1
d_call: NA
j_call: TRBJ2-5
clone_size: NA
cdr3_aa: CASSLGISDEETQYF
cdr3_nt: TGCGCCAGCAGCTTGGGCATTAGCGATGAAGAGACCCAGTACTTC

v_call: TRBV30
d_call: NA
j_call: TRBJ1-2
clone_size: NA
cdr3_aa: CAWSPRGFNYGYTF
cdr3_nt: TGTGCCTGGAGTCCCAGGGGTTTTAACTATGGCTACACCTTC

v_call: TRBV6-5
d_call: TRBD1
j_call: TRBJ1-1
clone_size: NA
cdr3_aa: CASRRQGGGVTEAFF
cdr3_nt: TGTGCCAGCAGGCGACAGGGGGGCGGCGTTACTGAAGCTTTCTTT

v_call: TRBV27
d_call: TRBD1
j_call: TRBJ1-5
clone_size: few
cdr3_aa: CASARQGATSQPQHF
cdr3_nt: TGTGCCAGCGCGAGACAGGGGGCGACTAGTCAGCCCCAGCATTTT

v_call: TRBV9
d_call: TRBD2
j_call: TRBJ2-1
clone_size: NA
cdr3_aa: CASSVDTSGGDEQFF
cdr3_nt: TGTGCCAGCAGCGTAGACACTAGCGGGGGCGATGAGCAGTTCTTC

v_call: TRBV6-5
d_call: NA
j_call: TRBJ1-3
clone_size: once
cdr3_aa: CASSYRGSGNTIYF
cdr3_nt: TGTGCCAGCAGTTACAGGGGCTCTGGAAACACCATATATTTT

v_call: TRBV6-1
d_call: NA
j_call: TRBJ2-3
clone_size: NA
cdr3_aa: CASSRVWGVPDTQYF
cdr3_nt: TGTGCCAGCAGTAGAGTATGGGGGGTACCAGATACGCAGTATTTT

v_call: TRBV27
d_call: TRBD1
j_call: TRBJ2-7
clone_size: NA
cdr3_aa: CASSLLGGTGVNEQYF
cdr3_nt: TGTGCCAGCAGTTTATTAGGCGGGACAGGGGTAAACGAGCAGTACTTC

v_call: TRBV30
d_call: TRBD1
j_call: TRBJ2-7
clone_size: NA
cdr3_aa: CAWRDRARYEQYF
cdr3_nt: TGTGCCTGGAGGGACAGGGCTAGGTACGAGCAGTACTTC

v_call: TRBV14
d_call: TRBD2
j_call: TRBJ2-1
clone_size: NA
cdr3_aa: CASSILVGLAGNEQFF
cdr3_nt: TGTGCCAGCAGCATCCTCGTGGGACTAGCGGGGAATGAGCAGTTCTTC

v_call: TRBV11-1
d_call: TRBD1
j_call: TRBJ2-6
clone_size: NA
cdr3_aa: CASTTDRLGRSANVLTF
cdr3_nt: TGTGCCAGCACCACGGACAGGTTGGGCCGTAGCGCCAACGTCCTGACTTTC

v_call: TRBV5-1
d_call: TRBD1
j_call: TRBJ1-2
clone_size: NA
cdr3_aa: CASSPGTGNYGYTF
cdr3_nt: TGCGCCAGCAGCCCCGGGACAGGGAACTATGGCTACACCTTC

v_call: TRBV5-1
d_call: NA
j_call: TRBJ2-7
clone_size: once
cdr3_aa: CASSLGGSGAYEQYF
cdr3_nt: TGCGCCAGCAGCTTGGGGGGTAGCGGAGCTTACGAGCAGTACTTC

v_call: TRBV5-1
d_call: NA
j_call: TRBJ2-7
clone_size: NA
cdr3_aa: CASSLAAGIPYEQYF
cdr3_nt: TGCGCCAGCAGCTTGGCCGCAGGGATCCCCTACGAGCAGTACTTC

v_call: TRBV9
d_call: TRBD2
j_call: TRBJ2-3
clone_size: NA
cdr3_aa: CASSVFGLAGDTQYF
cdr3_nt: TGTGCCAGCAGCGTATTCGGGCTAGCGGGCGATACGCAGTATTTT

v_call: TRBV5-1
d_call: TRBD2
j_call: TRBJ2-5
clone_size: NA
cdr3_aa: CASSLLAGGSKTQYF
cdr3_nt: TGCGCCAGCAGCTTACTAGCGGGAGGGTCGAAGACCCAGTACTTC

v_call: TRBV5-6
d_call: NA
j_call: TRBJ1-5
clone_size: once
cdr3_aa: CASSLAGGRRHQPQHF
cdr3_nt: TGTGCCAGCAGCTTGGCGGGGGGCCGTAGGCATCAGCCCCAGCATTTT

v_call: TRBV7-2
d_call: NA
j_call: TRBJ1-2
clone_size: NA
cdr3_aa: CASSSTSGRPNYGYTF
cdr3_nt: TGTGCCAGCAGCTCAACGTCGGGGAGGCCTAACTATGGCTACACCTTC

v_call: TRBV11-2
d_call: TRBD1
j_call: TRBJ2-3
clone_size: few
cdr3_aa: CASSLTGVEADTQYF
cdr3_nt: TGTGCCAGCAGCCTGACAGGGGTGGAAGCAGATACGCAGTATTTT

v_call: TRBV11-1
d_call: TRBD1
j_call: TRBJ2-7
clone_size: NA
cdr3_aa: CASTTDRATYEQYF
cdr3_nt: TGTGCCAGCACCACGGACAGGGCGACCTACGAGCAGTACTTC

v_call: TRBV30
d_call: NA
j_call: TRBJ1-5
clone_size: NA
cdr3_aa: CAWRPSTGTSNQPQHF
cdr3_nt: TGTGCCTGGAGACCCTCCACAGGGACTAGCAATCAGCCCCAGCATTTT

v_call: TRBV6-5
d_call: NA
j_call: TRBJ2-3
clone_size: NA
cdr3_aa: CASTRTLKGDTQYF
cdr3_nt: TGTGCCAGCACCCGGACACTCAAGGGAGATACGCAGTATTTT

v_call: TRBV27
d_call: NA
j_call: TRBJ2-7
clone_size: NA
cdr3_aa: CASSRGGSRREQYF
cdr3_nt: TGTGCCAGCAGTCGAGGGGGTAGCCGGAGGGAGCAGTACTTC

v_call: TRBV5-1
d_call: TRBD1
j_call: TRBJ1-6
clone_size: NA
cdr3_aa: CASGTGDNSPLHF
cdr3_nt: TGCGCCAGCGGGACAGGGGATAATTCACCCCTCCACTTT

v_call: TRBV19
d_call: NA
j_call: TRBJ1-5
clone_size: NA
cdr3_aa: CASSNSGEGMMNQPQHF
cdr3_nt: TGTGCCAGTAGTAATTCCGGGGAAGGGATGATGAATCAGCCCCAGCATTTT

v_call: TRBV7-9
d_call: NA
j_call: TRBJ1-1
clone_size: NA
cdr3_aa: CASSLDTMNTEAFF
cdr3_nt: TGTGCCAGCAGCTTAGACACAATGAACACTGAAGCTTTCTTT

v_call: TRBV9
d_call: NA
j_call: TRBJ2-3
clone_size: once
cdr3_aa: CVSSARISGSTDTQYF
cdr3_nt: TGTGTCAGCAGCGCCCGGATTAGCGGAAGCACAGATACGCAGTATTTT